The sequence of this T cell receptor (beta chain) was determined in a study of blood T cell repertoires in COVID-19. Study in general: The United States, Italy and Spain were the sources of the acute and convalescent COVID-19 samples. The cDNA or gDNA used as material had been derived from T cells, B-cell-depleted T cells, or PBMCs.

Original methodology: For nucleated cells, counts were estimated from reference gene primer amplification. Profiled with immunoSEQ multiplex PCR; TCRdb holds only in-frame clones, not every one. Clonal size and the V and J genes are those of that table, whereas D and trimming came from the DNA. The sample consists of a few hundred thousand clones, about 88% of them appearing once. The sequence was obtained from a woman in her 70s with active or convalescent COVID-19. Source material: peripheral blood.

CDR3 in amino acids: CASIDRGGYTEAFF. The CDR3, as DNA: TGTGCCAGCATTGACAGAGGAGGGTACACTGAAGCTTTCTTT. This chain connects TRBV6-6 to TRBJ1-1; a possible D gene is TRBD1 (5 bases). The CDR3 spans 14 residues. Per germline, CDR1 MNHNY and CDR2 SVGAGI (reference sequence). Trimming pared 7 bases from V and 3 bases from J, leaving 15 bases between.